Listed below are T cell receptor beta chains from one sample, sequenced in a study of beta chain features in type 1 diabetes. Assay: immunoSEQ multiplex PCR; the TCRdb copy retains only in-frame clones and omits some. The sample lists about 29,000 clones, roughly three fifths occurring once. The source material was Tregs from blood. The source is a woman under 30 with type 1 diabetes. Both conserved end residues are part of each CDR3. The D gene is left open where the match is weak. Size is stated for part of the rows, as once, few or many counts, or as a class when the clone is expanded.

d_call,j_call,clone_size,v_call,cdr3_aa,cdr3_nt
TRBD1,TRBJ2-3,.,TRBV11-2,CASSPRQGGTDTQYF,TGTGCCAGCAGCCCTCGACAGGGGGGGACAGATACGCAGTATTTT
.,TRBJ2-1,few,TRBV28,CASSPLGGADNNEQFF,TGTGCCAGCAGTCCACTAGGCGGGGCCGATAACAATGAGCAGTTCTTC
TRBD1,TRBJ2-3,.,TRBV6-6,CASSYGQGQGEDTQYF,TGTGCCAGCAGTTACGGCCAGGGACAGGGGGAAGATACGCAGTATTTT
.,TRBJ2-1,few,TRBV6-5,CASRRRDNEQFF,TGTGCCAGCAGACGGAGGGACAATGAGCAGTTCTTC
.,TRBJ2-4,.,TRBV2,CASLYAKNIQYF,TGTGCCAGCTTATATGCCAAAAACATTCAGTACTTC
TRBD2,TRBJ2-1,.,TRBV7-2,CASSSSSGAYNEQFF,TGTGCCAGCAGCTCCTCTAGCGGGGCTTACAATGAGCAGTTCTTC
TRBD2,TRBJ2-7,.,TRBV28,CASISRGPSGTYEQYF,TGTGCCAGCATCTCCCGCGGGCCTAGCGGAACCTACGAGCAGTACTTC
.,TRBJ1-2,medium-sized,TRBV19,CASSGLTRGYGYTF,TGTGCCAGTAGTGGACTTACGCGGGGCTATGGCTACACCTTC
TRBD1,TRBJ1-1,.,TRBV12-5,CASGYGTGNTEAFF,TGTGCTAGTGGTTACGGGACAGGAAACACTGAAGCTTTCTTT
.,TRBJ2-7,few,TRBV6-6,CASSSGASYEQYF,TGTGCCAGCAGTTCAGGGGCCTCCTACGAGCAGTACTTC
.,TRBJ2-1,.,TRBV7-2,CASSLEGSRGKQFF,TGTGCCAGCAGCTTAGAAGGGTCCCGAGGGAAGCAGTTCTTC
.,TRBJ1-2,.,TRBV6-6,CASTGGTANYGYTF,TGTGCCAGCACCGGCGGAACGGCTAACTATGGCTACACCTTC
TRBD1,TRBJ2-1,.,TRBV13,CASSTYGQGSYNEQFF,TGTGCCAGCAGCACCTATGGACAGGGTTCCTACAATGAGCAGTTCTTC
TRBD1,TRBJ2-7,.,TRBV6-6,CASSYQSTGAGEQYF,TGTGCCAGCAGTTACCAATCGACAGGGGCTGGCGAGCAGTACTTC
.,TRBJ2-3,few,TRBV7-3,CASSTSNTDTQYF,TGTGCCAGCAGCACGAGTAACACAGATACGCAGTATTTT
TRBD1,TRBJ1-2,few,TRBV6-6,CASSPGTGGNGYTF,TGTGCCAGCAGTCCCGGGACAGGGGGCAATGGCTACACCTTC
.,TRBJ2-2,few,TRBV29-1,CSVRSGSNTGELFF,TGCAGCGTCCGTTCCGGGTCGAACACCGGGGAGCTGTTTTTT
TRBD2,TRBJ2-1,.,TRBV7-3,CASSTSAGGRVEQFF,TGTGCCAGCAGCACTTCAGCGGGAGGGAGGGTCGAGCAGTTCTTC
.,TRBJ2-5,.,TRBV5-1,CASSLGRETQYF,TGCGCCAGCAGCTTGGGTCGGGAGACCCAGTACTTC
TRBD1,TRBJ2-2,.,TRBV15,CATSRGTGGKTGELFF,TGTGCCACCAGCAGAGGGACAGGGGGCAAGACCGGGGAGCTGTTTTTT
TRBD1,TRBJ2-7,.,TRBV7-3,CASARGGQGNYEQYF,TGTGCCAGCGCAAGGGGGGGACAGGGGAACTACGAGCAGTACTTC
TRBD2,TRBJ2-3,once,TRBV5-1,CASQAGGFETQYF,TGCGCCAGCCAGGCGGGGGGGTTCGAAACGCAGTATTTT
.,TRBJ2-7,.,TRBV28,CASSLGTVRQYF,TGTGCCAGCAGTTTAGGTACAGTCAGGCAGTACTTC
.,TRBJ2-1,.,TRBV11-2,CASSLDSAGRSSYNEQFF,TGTGCCAGCAGCTTAGACTCAGCGGGTAGGAGCTCCTACAATGAGCAGTTCTTC
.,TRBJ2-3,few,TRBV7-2,CASSLGGTDTQYF,TGTGCCAGCAGTTTGGGAGGCACAGATACGCAGTATTTT
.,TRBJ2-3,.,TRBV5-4,CASSLASGATDTQYF,TGTGCCAGCAGCTTGGCCTCAGGGGCCACAGATACGCAGTATTTT
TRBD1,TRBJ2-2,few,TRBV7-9,CASSSPGTGGTGELFF,TGTGCCAGCAGCTCGCCCGGGACAGGTGGCACCGGGGAGCTGTTTTTT
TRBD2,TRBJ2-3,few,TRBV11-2,CASSPGLADLDTQYF,TGTGCCAGCAGCCCGGGACTAGCGGACTTAGATACGCAGTATTTT
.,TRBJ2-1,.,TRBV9,CASSVRAGYNEQFF,TGTGCCAGCAGCGTCAGGGCGGGGTACAATGAGCAGTTCTTC
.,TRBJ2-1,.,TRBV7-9,CASSPLVEQFF,TGTGCCAGCAGCCCCCTAGTAGAGCAGTTCTTC
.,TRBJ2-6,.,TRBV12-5,CASGLRGLSGANVLTF,TGTGCTAGTGGTTTGCGGGGTCTTTCTGGGGCCAACGTCCTGACTTTC
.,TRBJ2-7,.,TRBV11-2,CATSLHPERDRDEQYF,TGTGCCACCAGCTTACACCCCGAGAGGGATCGGGACGAGCAGTACTTC
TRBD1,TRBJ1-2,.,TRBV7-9,CASSTFRDRGKDGYTF,TGTGCCAGCAGCACTTTCCGGGACAGGGGGAAGGATGGCTACACCTTC
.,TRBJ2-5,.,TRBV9,CASSVGSARSQETQYF,TGTGCCAGCAGCGTAGGGTCGGCTAGAAGCCAAGAGACCCAGTACTTC
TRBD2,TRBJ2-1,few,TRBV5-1,CASSSGGGGPYNEQFF,TGCGCCAGCAGCTCGGGCGGCGGGGGGCCCTACAATGAGCAGTTCTTC
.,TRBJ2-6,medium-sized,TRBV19,CASSIVGGANVLTF,TGTGCCAGTAGTATCGTCGGTGGGGCCAACGTCCTGACTTTC
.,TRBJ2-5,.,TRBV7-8,CASSFAEGETQYF,TGTGCCAGCAGCTTCGCAGAGGGAGAGACCCAGTACTTC
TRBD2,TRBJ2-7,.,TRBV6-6,CASQRGPTYEQYF,TGTGCCAGTCAGCGGGGCCCAACCTACGAGCAGTACTTC
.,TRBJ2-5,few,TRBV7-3,CASSLVGRRQETQYF,TGTGCCAGCAGTTTAGTGGGAAGGAGGCAAGAGACCCAGTACTTC